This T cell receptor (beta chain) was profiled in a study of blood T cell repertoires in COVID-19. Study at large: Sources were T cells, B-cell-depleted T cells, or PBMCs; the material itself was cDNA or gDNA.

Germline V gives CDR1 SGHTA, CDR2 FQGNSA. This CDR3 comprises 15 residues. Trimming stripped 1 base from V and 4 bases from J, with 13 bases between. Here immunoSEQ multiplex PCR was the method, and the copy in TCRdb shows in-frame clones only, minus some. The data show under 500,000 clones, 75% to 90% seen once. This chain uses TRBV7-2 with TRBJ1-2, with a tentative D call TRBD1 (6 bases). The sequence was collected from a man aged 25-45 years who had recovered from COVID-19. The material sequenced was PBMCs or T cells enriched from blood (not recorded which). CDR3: CASSLELQGTYGYTF. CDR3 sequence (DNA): TGTGCCAGCAGCTTAGAGTTGCAGGGGACCTATGGCTACACCTTC.